A single count supports the clone carrying this T cell receptor beta chain. The source of the sample is a study of shared clonotypes between healthy human individuals. CDR3 size: 14 residues. Germline V gives CDR1 PRHDT, CDR2 FYEKMQ (reference sequence). V lost 4 bases to trimming and J lost 0 bases, with 10 bases between them. Sequencing used immunoSEQ multiplex PCR; TCRdb keeps in-frame clones, though not all of them. This sample has about 480,000 clones, with around 79% found just once. J is TRBJ2-7 and V is TRBV13; no clear D gene. Material: PBMCs. This receptor was obtained from a middle-aged woman in good health. Some clones in this sample may be carry-over from other donors' samples. CDR3 region: CASSSLTDSYEQYF. The DNA for the CDR3 is TGTGCCAGCAGCTCTTTGACGGACTCCTACGAGCAGTACTTC.